This T cell receptor beta chain was obtained from a study of neoadjuvant nivolumab and ipilimumab in lung cancer. General study findings and limits: Resected tumors had greater TCR richness and clonality than uninvolved lung. Only two of four nivolumab-treated tumors gained richness and clonality by surgery.

With respect to this clone: Its target is unknown.

The germline V and J ends were trimmed by 3 bases and 0 bases, with 11 bases remaining between them. The germline V gene encodes CDR1 SGHRS and CDR2 YFSETQ. CDR3 length: 15 residues. The data were produced by immunoSEQ multiplex PCR, yet TCRdb's version contains in-frame clones alone and is incomplete. The sample has about 25,000 clones, 75% to 85% seen once. The material sequenced was tumor tissue, taken after neoadjuvant nivolumab, alone or with ipilimumab, at or shortly before surgery. The TCR sequence derives from an adult with non-small cell lung cancer. The rearrangement uses TRBV5-1 and TRBJ2-3, with unresolved D. The CDR3 is CASSSLETSTDTQYF. Here the CDR3 DNA reads TGCGCCAGCAGCTCCCTCGAAACTAGCACAGATACGCAGTATTTT. Variable domain in full (rest from reference TRBV5-1 and TRBJ2-3): KAGVTQTPRYLIKTRGQQVTLSCSPISGHRSVSWYQQTPGQGLQFLFEYFSETQRNKGNFPGRFSGRQFSNSRSEMNVSTLELGDSALYLCASSSLETSTDTQYFGPGTRLTVL.